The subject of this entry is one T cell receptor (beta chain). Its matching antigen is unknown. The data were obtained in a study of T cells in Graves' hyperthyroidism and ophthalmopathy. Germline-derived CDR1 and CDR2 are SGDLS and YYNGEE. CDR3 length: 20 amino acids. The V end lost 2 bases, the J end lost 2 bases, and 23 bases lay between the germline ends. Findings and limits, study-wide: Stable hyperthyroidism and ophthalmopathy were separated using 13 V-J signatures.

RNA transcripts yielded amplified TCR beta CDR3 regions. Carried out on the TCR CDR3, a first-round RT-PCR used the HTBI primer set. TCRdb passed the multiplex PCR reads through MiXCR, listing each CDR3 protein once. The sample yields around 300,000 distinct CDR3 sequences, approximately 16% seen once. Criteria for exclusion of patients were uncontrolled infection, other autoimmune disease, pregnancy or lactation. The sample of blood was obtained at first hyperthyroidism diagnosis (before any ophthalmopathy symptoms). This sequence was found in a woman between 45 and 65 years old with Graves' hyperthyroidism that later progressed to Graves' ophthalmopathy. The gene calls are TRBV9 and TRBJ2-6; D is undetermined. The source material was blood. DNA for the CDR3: TGTGCCAGCAGCGTTCGTGACAATGCCCTTTACACCACTGGGGCCAACGTCCTGACTTTC. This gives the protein CASSVRDNALYTTGANVLTF. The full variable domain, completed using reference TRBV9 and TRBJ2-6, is DSGVTQTPKHLITATGQRVTLRCSPRSGDLSVYWYQQSLDQGLQFLIQYYNGEERAKGNILERFSAQQFPDLHSELNLSSLELGDSALYFCASSVRDNALYTTGANVLTFGAGSRLTVL.